This TCR beta chain was profiled in a study of T cell responses to AZD1222 COVID-19 vaccine. Background on the study: Whether given at about 4 or about 12 weeks, second doses were pooled.

Clones were read by immunoSEQ multiplex PCR, and TCRdb kept only the in-frame ones, dropping some. The sample lists tens of thousands of clones; more than 80% were seen once. The receptor's source is an adult in good health. This material consisted of peripheral blood, taken on day 0 of AZD1222 vaccination.

CDR3 nucleotide sequence: TGCGCCAGCAGTCGCTCTCCACCTTCACCCCTCCACTTT. This encodes CASSRSPPSPLHF. V usage is TRBV23-1 and J usage is TRBJ1-6; D remains unclear. TRBV23-1 is annotated as an ORF whose role is uncertain. This CDR3 comprises 13 residues. V was pared by 4 bases and J by 9 bases, with 10 bases between.